Sequencing of this T cell receptor (beta chain) was carried out in a study of blood T cell repertoires in COVID-19. Study details: COVID-19 samples, acute and convalescent, were from the United States, Italy and Spain. PBMCs, B-cell-depleted T cells, or T cells were the source of the cDNA or gDNA that made up the material.

In the original processing: Quantification of nucleated cells was approximated via reference gene primer amplification. Assay used: immunoSEQ multiplex PCR; TCRdb lists only in-frame clones, some missing. V, J and clone size are taken as reported in that table, and D and trimming were inferred from the DNA itself. The data contain about 63,000 clones, roughly 71% of them singletons. Germline V gives CDR1 MDHEN, CDR2 SYDVKM. CDR3 length equals 12 residues. Trimming took 2 bases from V and 7 from J, leaving 9 bases between them. V usage is TRBV28 and J usage is TRBJ2-7, with unresolved D. This clonotype was obtained from a woman older than 75 with acute or convalescent COVID-19. The sequenced sample was peripheral blood. The CDR3 reads CASSLTSSEQYF. In DNA, the CDR3 is TGTGCCAGCAGTTTAACCTCGAGTGAGCAGTACTTC.